This T cell receptor beta chain was sequenced in a study of blood T cells in healthy people across ages. No fewer than 7 million PBMCs went into each sample. Then a second PCR, running roughly 7 to 11 cycles, was carried out with a sample-barcoded 5' primer and a J-beta primer mix. Each cDNA was tagged by a template-switch adaptor containing 12 random nucleotides. MiXCR, run by TCRdb on the 5' RACE reads, gives a single entry per CDR3 protein. The repertoire holds about 830,000 distinct CDR3 sequences, roughly 60% seen once, with 22% in the top ten. V lost 2 bases, J lost 6 bases, and 11 bases lay in between. Germline V gene data show CDR1 as MDHEN and CDR2 as SYDVKM. The CDR3 consists of 14 residues. For this clonotype: Its specificity is not known.

Findings and caveats of the study: Across the age range, TCR beta diversity per million T cells fell in a roughly linear way. A strong correlation was seen between TCR beta diversity and naive T cell percentage.

The receptor's source is a man aged 25 to 45 in good health. This chain links TRBV28 with TRBJ1-5; TRBD1 is a possible D gene (5 bases). Sequenced sample: blood. CDR3 protein: CASSLGQGAQPQHF. The CDR3, as DNA: TGTGCCAGCAGTTTAGGGCAGGGTGCTCAGCCCCAGCATTTT.